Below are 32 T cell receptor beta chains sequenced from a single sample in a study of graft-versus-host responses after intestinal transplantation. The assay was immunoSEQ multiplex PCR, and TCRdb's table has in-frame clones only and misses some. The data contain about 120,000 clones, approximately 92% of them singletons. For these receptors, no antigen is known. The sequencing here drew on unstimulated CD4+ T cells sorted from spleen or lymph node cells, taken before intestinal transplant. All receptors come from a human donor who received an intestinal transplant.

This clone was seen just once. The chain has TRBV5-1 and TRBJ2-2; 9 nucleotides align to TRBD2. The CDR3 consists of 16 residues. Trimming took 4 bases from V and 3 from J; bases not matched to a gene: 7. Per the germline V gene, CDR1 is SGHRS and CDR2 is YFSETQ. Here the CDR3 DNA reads TGCGCCAGCAGCCTCCTAGCGGGAAGTTACACCGGGGAGCTGTTTTTT. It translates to CASSLLAGSYTGELFF. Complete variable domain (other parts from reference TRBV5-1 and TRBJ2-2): KAGVTQTPRYLIKTRGQQVTLSCSPISGHRSVSWYQQTPGQGLQFLFEYFSETQRNKGNFPGRFSGRQFSNSRSEMNVSTLELGDSALYLCASSLLAGSYTGELFFGEGSRLTVL.

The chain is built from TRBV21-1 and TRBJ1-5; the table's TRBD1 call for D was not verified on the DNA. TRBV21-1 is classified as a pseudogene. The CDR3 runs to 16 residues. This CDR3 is CASSKAGTVSNQPQHF. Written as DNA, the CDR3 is TGTGCCAGCAGCAAAGCGGGGACAGTTAGCAATCAGCCCCAGCATTTT.

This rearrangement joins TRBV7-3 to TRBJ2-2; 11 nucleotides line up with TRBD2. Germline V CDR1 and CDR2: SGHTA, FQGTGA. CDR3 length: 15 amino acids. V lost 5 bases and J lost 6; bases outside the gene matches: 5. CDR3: CASSVGTSGSGELFF. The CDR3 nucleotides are TGTGCCAGCAGCGTAGGGACTAGCGGATCCGGGGAGCTGTTTTTT.

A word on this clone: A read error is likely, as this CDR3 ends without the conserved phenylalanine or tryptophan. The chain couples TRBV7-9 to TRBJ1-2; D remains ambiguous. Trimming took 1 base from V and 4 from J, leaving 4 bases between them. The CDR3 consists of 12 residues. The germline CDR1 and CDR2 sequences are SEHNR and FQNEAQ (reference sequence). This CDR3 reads CASSLDFYGYTL. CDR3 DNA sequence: TGTGCCAGCAGCTTAGATTTCTATGGCTACACCCTC.

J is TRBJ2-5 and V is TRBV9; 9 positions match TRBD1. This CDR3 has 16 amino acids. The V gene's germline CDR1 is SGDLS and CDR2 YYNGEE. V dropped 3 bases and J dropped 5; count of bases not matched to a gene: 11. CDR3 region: CASSATPGQGTETQYF. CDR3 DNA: TGTGCCAGCAGCGCAACCCCGGGACAGGGAACGGAGACCCAGTACTTC.

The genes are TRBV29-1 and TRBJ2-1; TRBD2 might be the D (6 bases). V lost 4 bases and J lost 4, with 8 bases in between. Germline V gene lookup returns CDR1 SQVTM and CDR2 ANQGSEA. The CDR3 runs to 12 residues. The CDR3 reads CSVGTTYNEQFF. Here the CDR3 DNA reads TGCAGCGTTGGGACTACATACAATGAGCAGTTCTTC.

The CDR3 protein is CASSLGGTQGSEQYF. As DNA, the CDR3 is TGTGCCAGCAGTTTGGGTGGCACCCAGGGGAGCGAGCAGTACTTC. V is TRBV6-5 and J is TRBJ2-7; D may be TRBD1 (6 bases). The CDR3 sequence is 15 residues long. V was trimmed by 4 bases and J by 6 bases, leaving 19 bases between them. Germline CDR1 is MNHEY and CDR2 is SVGAGI.

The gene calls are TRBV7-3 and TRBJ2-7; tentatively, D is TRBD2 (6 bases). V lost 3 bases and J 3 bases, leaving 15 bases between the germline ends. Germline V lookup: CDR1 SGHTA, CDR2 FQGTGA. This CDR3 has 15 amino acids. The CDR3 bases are TGTGCCAGCAGCTTGACCGGGACGGACTACTACGAGCAGTACTTC. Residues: CASSLTGTDYYEQYF. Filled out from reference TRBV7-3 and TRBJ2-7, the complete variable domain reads GAGVSQTPSNKVTEKGKYVELRCDPISGHTALYWYRQSLGQGPEFLIYFQGTGAADDSGLPNDRFFAVRPEGSVSTLKIQRTERGDSAVYLCASSLTGTDYYEQYFGPGTRLTVT.

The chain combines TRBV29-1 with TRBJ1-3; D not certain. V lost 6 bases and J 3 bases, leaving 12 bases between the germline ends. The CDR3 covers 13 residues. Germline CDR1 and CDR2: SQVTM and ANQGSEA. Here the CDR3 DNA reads TGCAGCGTCAAAGGAGGGAATGGAAACACCATATATTTT. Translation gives CSVKGGNGNTIYF.

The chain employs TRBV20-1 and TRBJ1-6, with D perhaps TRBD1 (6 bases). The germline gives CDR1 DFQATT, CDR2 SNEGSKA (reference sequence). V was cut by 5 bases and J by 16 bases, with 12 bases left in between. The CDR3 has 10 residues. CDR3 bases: TGCAGTGCTCCGCAGGGGATACTCCACTTT. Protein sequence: CSAPQGILHF.

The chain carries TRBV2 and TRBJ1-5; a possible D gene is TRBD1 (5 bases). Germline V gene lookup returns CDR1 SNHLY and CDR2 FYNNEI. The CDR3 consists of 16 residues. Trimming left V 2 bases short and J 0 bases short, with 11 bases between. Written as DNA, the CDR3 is TGTGCCAGCAGTGAATTGGGGCGGGATAGCAATCAGCCCCAGCATTTT. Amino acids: CASSELGRDSNQPQHF.

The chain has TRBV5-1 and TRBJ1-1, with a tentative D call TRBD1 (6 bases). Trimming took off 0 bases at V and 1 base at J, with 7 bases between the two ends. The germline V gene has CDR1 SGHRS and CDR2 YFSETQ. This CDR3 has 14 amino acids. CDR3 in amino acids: CASSLVGANTEAFF. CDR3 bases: TGCGCCAGCAGCTTGGTGGGGGCGAACACTGAAGCTTTCTTT.

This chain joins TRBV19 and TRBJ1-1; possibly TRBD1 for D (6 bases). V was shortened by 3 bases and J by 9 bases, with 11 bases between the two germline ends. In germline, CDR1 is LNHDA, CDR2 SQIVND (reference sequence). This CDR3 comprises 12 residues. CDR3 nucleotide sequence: TGTGCCAGTAGTATCCAGGGGATTAAAGCTTTCTTT. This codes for CASSIQGIKAFF.

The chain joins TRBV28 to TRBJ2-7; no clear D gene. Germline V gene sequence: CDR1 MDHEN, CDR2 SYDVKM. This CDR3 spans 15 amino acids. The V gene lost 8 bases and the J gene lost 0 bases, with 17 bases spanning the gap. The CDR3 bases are TGTGCCAGCGGAAACACAAGGGTTGGCTCCTACGAGCAGTACTTC. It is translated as CASGNTRVGSYEQYF.

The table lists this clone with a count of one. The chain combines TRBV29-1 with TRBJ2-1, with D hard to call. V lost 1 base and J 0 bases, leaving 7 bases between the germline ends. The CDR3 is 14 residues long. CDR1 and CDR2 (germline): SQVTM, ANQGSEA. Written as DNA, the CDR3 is TGCAGCGTTGAAGCCCCCTTCTCCTACAATGAGCAGTTCTTC. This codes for CSVEAPFSYNEQFF.

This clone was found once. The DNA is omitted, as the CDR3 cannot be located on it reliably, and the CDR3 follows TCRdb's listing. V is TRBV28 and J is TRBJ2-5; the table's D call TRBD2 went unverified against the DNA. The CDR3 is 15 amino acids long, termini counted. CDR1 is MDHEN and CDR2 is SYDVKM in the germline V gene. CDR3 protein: CASILGGRKQETQYF.

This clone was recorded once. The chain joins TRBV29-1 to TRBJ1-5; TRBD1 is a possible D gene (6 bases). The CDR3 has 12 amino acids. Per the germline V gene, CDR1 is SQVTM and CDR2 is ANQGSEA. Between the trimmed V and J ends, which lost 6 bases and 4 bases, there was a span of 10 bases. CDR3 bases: TGCAGCGTGGGGGACAAGAATCAGCCCCAGCATTTT. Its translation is CSVGDKNQPQHF.

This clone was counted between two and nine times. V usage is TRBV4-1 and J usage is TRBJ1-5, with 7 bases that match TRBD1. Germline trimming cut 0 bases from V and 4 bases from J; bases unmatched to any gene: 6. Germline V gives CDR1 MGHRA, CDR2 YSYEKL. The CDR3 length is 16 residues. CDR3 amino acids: CASSQDRDRTNQPQHF. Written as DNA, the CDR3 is TGCGCCAGCAGCCAAGACCGGGACAGAACGAATCAGCCCCAGCATTTT.

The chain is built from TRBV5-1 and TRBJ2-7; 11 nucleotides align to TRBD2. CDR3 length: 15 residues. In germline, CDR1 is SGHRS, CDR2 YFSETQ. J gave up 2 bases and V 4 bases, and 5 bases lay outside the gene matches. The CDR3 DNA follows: TGCGCCAGCAGCCCGGAACTAGCGGGAGCCTACGAGCAGTACTTC. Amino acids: CASSPELAGAYEQYF.

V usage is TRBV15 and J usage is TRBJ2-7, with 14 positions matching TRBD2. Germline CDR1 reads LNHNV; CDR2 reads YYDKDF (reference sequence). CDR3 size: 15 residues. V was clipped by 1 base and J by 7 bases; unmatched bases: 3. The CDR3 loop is CATSRAGLAGVEQYF. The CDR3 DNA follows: TGTGCCACCAGCAGAGCGGGACTAGCGGGAGTTGAGCAGTACTTC.

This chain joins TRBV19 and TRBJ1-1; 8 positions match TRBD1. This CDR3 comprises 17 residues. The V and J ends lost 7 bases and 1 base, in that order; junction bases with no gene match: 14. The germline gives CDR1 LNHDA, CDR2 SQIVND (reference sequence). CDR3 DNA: TGTGCCAGTACTATCGGACAGGGCCTAATTTCGAACACTGAAGCTTTCTTT. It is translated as CASTIGQGLISNTEAFF.

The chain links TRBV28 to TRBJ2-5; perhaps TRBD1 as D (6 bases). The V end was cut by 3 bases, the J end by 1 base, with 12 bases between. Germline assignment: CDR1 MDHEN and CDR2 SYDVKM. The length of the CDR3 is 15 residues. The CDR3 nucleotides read TGTGCCAGCAGTTTCGACAGGACGACCCAAGAGACCCAGTACTTC. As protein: CASSFDRTTQETQYF.

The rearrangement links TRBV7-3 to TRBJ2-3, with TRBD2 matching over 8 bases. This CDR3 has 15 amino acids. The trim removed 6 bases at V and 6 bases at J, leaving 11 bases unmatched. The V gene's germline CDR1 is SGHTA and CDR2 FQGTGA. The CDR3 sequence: CASSSELAAGDTQYF. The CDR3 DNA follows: TGTGCCAGCAGTTCCGAACTAGCGGCGGGGGATACGCAGTATTTT.

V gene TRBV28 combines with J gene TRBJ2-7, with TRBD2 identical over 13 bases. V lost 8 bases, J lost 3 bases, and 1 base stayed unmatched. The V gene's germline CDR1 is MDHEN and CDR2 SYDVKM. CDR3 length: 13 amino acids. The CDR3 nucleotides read TGTGCCAGCGGGACTAGCGGGATCTACGAGCAGTACTTC. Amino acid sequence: CASGTSGIYEQYF.

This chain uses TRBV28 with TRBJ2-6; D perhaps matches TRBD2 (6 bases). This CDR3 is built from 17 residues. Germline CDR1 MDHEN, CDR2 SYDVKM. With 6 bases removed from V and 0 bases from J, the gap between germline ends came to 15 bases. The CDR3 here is CASSPPGLHSGANVLTF. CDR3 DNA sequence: TGTGCCAGCAGCCCCCCTGGACTACACTCTGGGGCCAACGTCCTGACTTTC.

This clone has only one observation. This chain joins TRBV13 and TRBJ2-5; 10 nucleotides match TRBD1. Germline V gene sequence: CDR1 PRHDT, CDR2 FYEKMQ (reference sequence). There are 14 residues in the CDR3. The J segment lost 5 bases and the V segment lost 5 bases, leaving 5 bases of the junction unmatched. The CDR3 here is CASSPRQGAETQYF. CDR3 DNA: TGTGCCAGCAGCCCCCGACAGGGGGCTGAGACCCAGTACTTC.

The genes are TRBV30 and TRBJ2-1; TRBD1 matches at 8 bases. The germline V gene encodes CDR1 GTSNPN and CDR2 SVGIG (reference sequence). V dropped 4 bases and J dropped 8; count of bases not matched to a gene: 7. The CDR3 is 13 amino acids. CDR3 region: CAWTTGGRYEQFF. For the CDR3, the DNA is TGTGCCTGGACCACAGGGGGAAGGTATGAGCAGTTCTTC.

CDR3 in amino acids: CASRLGAYSNQPQHF. For the CDR3, the DNA is TGTGCCAGCAGACTAGGGGCCTATAGCAATCAGCCCCAGCATTTT. The chain recombines TRBV6-1 with TRBJ1-5; maybe TRBD1 (5 bases). The ends were cut back, 6 bases at V and 0 bases at J, with 12 bases in the middle. There are 15 residues in the CDR3. CDR1 and CDR2 (germline): MNHNS, SASEGT.

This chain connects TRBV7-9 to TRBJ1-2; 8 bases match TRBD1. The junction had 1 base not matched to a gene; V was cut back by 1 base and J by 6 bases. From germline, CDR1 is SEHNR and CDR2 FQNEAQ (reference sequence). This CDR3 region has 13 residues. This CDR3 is CASSLGQGNGYTF. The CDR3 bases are TGTGCCAGCAGCTTAGGACAGGGGAATGGCTACACCTTC.

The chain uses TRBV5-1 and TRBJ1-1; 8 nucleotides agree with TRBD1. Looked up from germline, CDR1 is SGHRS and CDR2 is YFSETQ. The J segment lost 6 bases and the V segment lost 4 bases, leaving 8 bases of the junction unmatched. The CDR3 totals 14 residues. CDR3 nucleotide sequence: TGCGCCAGCAGCGGGACAGGCTGGCGTGCTGAAGCTTTCTTT. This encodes CASSGTGWRAEAFF. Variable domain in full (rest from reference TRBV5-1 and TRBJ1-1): KAGVTQTPRYLIKTRGQQVTLSCSPISGHRSVSWYQQTPGQGLQFLFEYFSETQRNKGNFPGRFSGRQFSNSRSEMNVSTLELGDSALYLCASSGTGWRAEAFFGQGTRLTVV.

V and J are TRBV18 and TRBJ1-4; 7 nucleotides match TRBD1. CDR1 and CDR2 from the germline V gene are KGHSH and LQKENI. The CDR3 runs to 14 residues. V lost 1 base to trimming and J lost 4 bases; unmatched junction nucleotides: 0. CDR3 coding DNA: TGTGCCAGCTCACCACGACAGGGTAATGAAAAACTGTTTTTT. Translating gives CASSPRQGNEKLFF.

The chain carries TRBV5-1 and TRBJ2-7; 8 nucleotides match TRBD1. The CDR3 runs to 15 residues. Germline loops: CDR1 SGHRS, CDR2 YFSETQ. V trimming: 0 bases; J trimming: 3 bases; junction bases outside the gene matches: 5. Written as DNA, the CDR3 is TGCGCCAGCAGCTTGGGATGGACAGGGAGCTACGAGCAGTACTTC. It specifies CASSLGWTGSYEQYF.